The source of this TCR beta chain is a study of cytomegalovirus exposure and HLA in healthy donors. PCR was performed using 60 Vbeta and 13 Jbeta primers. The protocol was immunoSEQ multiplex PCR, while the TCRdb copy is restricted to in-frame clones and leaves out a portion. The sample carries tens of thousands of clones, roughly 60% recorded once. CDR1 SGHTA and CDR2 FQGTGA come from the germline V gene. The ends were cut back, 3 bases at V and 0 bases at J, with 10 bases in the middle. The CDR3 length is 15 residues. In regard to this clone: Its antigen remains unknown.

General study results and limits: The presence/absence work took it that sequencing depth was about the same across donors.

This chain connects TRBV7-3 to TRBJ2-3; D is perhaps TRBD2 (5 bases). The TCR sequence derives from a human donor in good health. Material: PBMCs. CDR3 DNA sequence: TGTGCCAGCAGCTTCCTAGCAGGAAGCACAGATACGCAGTATTTT. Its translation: CASSFLAGSTDTQYF.